These 2 T cell receptor beta chains were all obtained from the same sample, sequenced in a study of blood T cell repertoires in COVID-19. Clones were sequenced by immunoSEQ multiplex PCR, and TCRdb holds only the in-frame ones, with some missing. The sample holds roughly 380,000 clones, approximately 89% seen once. Sample: peripheral blood. These receptors all come from a woman in her 40s with COVID-19, enrolled during active disease.

This chain uses TRBV2 with TRBJ1-4; D is possibly TRBD1 (5 bases). The length of the CDR3 is 14 residues. V gave up 6 bases and J gave up 6 bases, with 14 bases separating them. Looked up from germline, CDR1 is SNHLY and CDR2 is FYNNEI. CDR3 protein: CASSRTGDDEKLFF. CDR3 sequence (DNA): TGTGCCAGCAGCCGAACAGGAGACGATGAAAAACTGTTTTTT.

V gene TRBV2 combines with J gene TRBJ1-2, with D possibly TRBD1 on 5 matching bases. The CDR3 length is 12 residues. The V end lost 9 bases, the J end lost 12 bases, and 20 bases lay between the germline ends. The germline gives CDR1 SNHLY, CDR2 FYNNEI. CDR3 DNA: TGTGCCAGGTCGACTAGGGGATCGGTCGACACCTTC. It codes for CARSTRGSVDTF.